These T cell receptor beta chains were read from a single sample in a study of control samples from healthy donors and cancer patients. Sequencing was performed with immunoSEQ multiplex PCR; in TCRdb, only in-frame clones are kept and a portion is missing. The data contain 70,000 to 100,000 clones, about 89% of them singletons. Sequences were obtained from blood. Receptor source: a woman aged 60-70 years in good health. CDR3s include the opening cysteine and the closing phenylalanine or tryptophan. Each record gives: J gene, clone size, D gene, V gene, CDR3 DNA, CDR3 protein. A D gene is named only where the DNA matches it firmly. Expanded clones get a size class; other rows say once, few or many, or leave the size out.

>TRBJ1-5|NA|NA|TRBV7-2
TGTGCCAGCAGCTTAGATTTTGCGGCTTCTCAGCCCCAGCATTTT
CASSLDFAASQPQHF
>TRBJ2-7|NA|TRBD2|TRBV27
TGTGCCAGCACGACTAGCGGGAGGGCTTACGAGCAGTACTTC
CASTTSGRAYEQYF
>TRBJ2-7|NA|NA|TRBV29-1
TGCAGCGTTGGGAGCCGTTGGGGGGTAGAGCAGTACTTC
CSVGSRWGVEQYF
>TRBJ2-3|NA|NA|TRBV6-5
TGTGCCAGCAGTAACACAGATACGCAGTATTTT
CASSNTDTQYF
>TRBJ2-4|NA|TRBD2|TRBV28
TGTGCCAGCAGTACGACTAGCGGGATCTATCAGTACTTC
CASSTTSGIYQYF
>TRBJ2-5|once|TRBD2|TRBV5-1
TGCGCCAGCAGCTATCCTAGCGGGGGGCACCAAGAGACCCAGTACTTC
CASSYPSGGHQETQYF
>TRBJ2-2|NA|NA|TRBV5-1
TGCGCCAGCACTCCAGGGGACCTCGGGGAGCTGTTTTTT
CASTPGDLGELFF
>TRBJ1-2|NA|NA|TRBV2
TGTGCCAGCAGTGAAGCGCCCCAGGTTCTCTACACCTTC
CASSEAPQVLYTF
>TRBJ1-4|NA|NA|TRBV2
TGTGCCAGCAGAAAGGCGCCAATGGGAACTAATGAAAAACTGTTTTTT
CASRKAPMGTNEKLFF
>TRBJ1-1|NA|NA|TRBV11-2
TGTGCCAGCAGCTTCCTCACGGCGGGTGAAGCTTTCTTT
CASSFLTAGEAFF
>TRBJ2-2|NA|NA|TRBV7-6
TGTGCCAGCCGCCTTGCAAGCACCGGGGAGCTGTTTTTT
CASRLASTGELFF
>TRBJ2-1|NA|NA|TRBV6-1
TGTGCCAGCAGTGAACCAGCAGAACACAATGAGCAGTTCTTC
CASSEPAEHNEQFF
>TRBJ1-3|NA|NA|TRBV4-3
TGCGCCAGCAGCCACCTCCGACAGGACTCTGGAAACACCATATATTTT
CASSHLRQDSGNTIYF
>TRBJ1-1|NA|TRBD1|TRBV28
TGTGCCAGCAGTTTACCGACAGGGTTGACTGAAGCTTTCTTT
CASSLPTGLTEAFF
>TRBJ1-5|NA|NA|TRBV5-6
TGTGCCAGCAGCTTTGGGGACTTCCCGCACGGTCAGCCCCAGCATTTT
CASSFGDFPHGQPQHF
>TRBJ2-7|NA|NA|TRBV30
TGTGCCTGGAGTGATTGGACGGGTCTTGTCGAGCAGTACTTC
CAWSDWTGLVEQYF
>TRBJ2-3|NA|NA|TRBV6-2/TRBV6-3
TGTGCCAGCAGTACAGACGGAAAGGACAGAGTCACAGATACGCAGTATTTT
CASSTDGKDRVTDTQYF
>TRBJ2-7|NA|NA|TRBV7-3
TGTGCCAGCAGCTTAGGGCAGGGTTCGACCTACGAGCAGTACTTC
CASSLGQGSTYEQYF
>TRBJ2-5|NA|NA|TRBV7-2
TGTGCCAGCAGCTTTTTAGAGGAACGGGGCCAGTACTTC
CASSFLEERGQYF
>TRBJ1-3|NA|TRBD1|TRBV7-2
TGTGCCAGCAGGTCGACAGGGGCGAACACCATATATTTT
CASRSTGANTIYF
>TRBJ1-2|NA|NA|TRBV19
TGTGCCAGTAGTATGCAGTCCTATGGCTACACCTTC
CASSMQSYGYTF
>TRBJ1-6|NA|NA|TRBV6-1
TGTGCCAGCAGTGAAGCCCCAACGAGTTTTGAGAATTCACCCCTCCACTTT
CASSEAPTSFENSPLHF
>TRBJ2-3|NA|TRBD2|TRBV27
TGTGCCAGCAGTTTCGAGCGGGGGGCGTCTCGCGATACGCAGTATTTT
CASSFERGASRDTQYF
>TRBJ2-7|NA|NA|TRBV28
TGTGCCAGCAGCCTACGCGAGGGCGTGCAGTACTTC
CASSLREGVQYF
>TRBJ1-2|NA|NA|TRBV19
TGTGCCAGTAGTATGGGGTCAAGGGATTTCGTCTATGGCTACACCTTC
CASSMGSRDFVYGYTF
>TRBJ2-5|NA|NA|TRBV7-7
TGTGCCAGCAGCTTACATGCGTTGGAGACCCAGTACTTC
CASSLHALETQYF
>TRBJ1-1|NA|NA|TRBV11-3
TGTGCCAGCAGCGTGAACACTGAAGCTTTCTTT
CASSVNTEAFF
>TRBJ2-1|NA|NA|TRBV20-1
TGCAGTGCTTACCTCAATGAGCAGTTCTTC
CSAYLNEQFF
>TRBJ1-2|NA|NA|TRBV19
TGTGCCAGTAGCCTCATTGCCCAGGGGATCTATGGCTACACCTTC
CASSLIAQGIYGYTF
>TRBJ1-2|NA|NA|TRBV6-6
TGTGCCAGCAGTTACTCGAGTTCCCCCCTAAACTATGGCTACACCTTC
CASSYSSSPLNYGYTF
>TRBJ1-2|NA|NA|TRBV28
TGTGCCAGCAGTTTTGGGGCAGGATACGGCTACACCTTC
CASSFGAGYGYTF
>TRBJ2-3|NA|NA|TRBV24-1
TGTGCCACCAGTATCGGGACCCATGGCGCAGATACGCAGTATTTT
CATSIGTHGADTQYF
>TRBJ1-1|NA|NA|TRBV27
TGTGCCAGCAGTTTATTGAACAGGGCGGACACTGAAGCTTTCTTT
CASSLLNRADTEAFF
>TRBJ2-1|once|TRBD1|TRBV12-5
TGTGCTAGTGGTTGGTTGTGGGACAGCTCCTACAATGAGCAGTTCTTC
CASGWLWDSSYNEQFF
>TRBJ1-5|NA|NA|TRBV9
TGTGCCAGCAGCCGCCAGGGGCAGAGCAATCAGCCCCAGCATTTT
CASSRQGQSNQPQHF
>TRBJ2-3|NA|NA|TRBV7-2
TGTGCCAGCAGCTTATCGGAGGGACCCGTCACAGATACGCAGTATTTT
CASSLSEGPVTDTQYF
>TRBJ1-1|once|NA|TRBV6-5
TGTGCCAGCAGCCTCGGGACACCGACTGAAGCTTTCTTT
CASSLGTPTEAFF